Following are 10 T cell receptor beta chains from one sample sequenced in a study of blood T cell repertoires in COVID-19. Assay: immunoSEQ multiplex PCR; the TCRdb copy retains only in-frame clones and omits some. The sample carries about 150,000 clones, around 87% recorded once. Material: peripheral blood. The receptors shown here come from a woman of 80 years or more with COVID-19, enrolled during active disease.

The chain carries TRBV6-5 and TRBJ2-7; 9 positions agree with TRBD2. The V and J ends lost 5 bases and 7 bases, in that order; junction bases with no gene match: 12. Germline CDR1 reads MNHEY; CDR2 reads SVGAGI. There are 15 residues in the CDR3. The CDR3 nucleotides are TGTGCCAGCAGTCCCGTGGCGGGAGGGCCAGGGGAGCAGTACTTC. Its protein is CASSPVAGGPGEQYF.

The chain has TRBV9 and TRBJ1-3; 7 nucleotides match TRBD1. The germline V gene has CDR1 SGDLS and CDR2 YYNGEE. V lost 4 bases, J lost 3 bases, and 4 bases stayed unmatched. The CDR3 is 14 residues long. The CDR3 DNA sequence: TGTGCCAGCAGCAGGGGGCTCGATGGAAACACCATATATTTT. Amino acids: CASSRGLDGNTIYF. The full variable domain, in which reference TRBV9 and TRBJ1-3 provide the parts outside the CDR3, is DSGVTQTPKHLITATGQRVTLRCSPRSGDLSVYWYQQSLDQGLQFLIQYYNGEERAKGNILERFSAQQFPDLHSELNLSSLELGDSALYFCASSRGLDGNTIYFGEGSWLTVV.

J is TRBJ2-5 and V is TRBV29-1; D is undetermined. V was cut by 3 bases and J by 3 bases, with 8 bases left in between. Germline-derived CDR1 and CDR2 are SQVTM and ANQGSEA. This CDR3 is 12 amino acids long. DNA for the CDR3: TGCAGCGTTGACAGGCATGAAGAGACCCAGTACTTC. Amino acids: CSVDRHEETQYF.

The chain couples TRBV10-3 to TRBJ1-1; D is possibly TRBD1 (6 bases). Trimming removed 9 bases at V and 11 bases at J, with 43 bases between. Germline CDR1 and CDR2: ENHRY and SYGVKD. CDR3 length: 20 amino acids. CDR3 in amino acids: CAIQTDSGRSPGVVGVKAFF. CDR3 DNA sequence: TGTGCCATACAAACGGACAGTGGACGATCTCCAGGCGTTGTAGGGGTGAAGGCTTTCTTT.

The table lists this clone with a few counts. The chain recombines TRBV4-3 with TRBJ1-2; D is uncertain. The CDR3 sequence is 15 residues long. V gave up 0 bases and J gave up 7 bases, with 15 bases separating them. From germline, CDR1 is LGHNA and CDR2 YSLEER. This chain's CDR3 is CASSQDGRGLRGYTF. CDR3 DNA sequence: TGCGCCAGCAGCCAAGACGGGAGAGGGCTACGTGGCTACACCTTC.

The V and J genes are TRBV6-5 and TRBJ2-2, with 9 positions matching TRBD1. This CDR3 region has 15 residues. The germline CDR1 and CDR2 sequences are MNHEY and SVGAGI. Trimming at V came to 6 bases and at J to 6 bases, leaving 8 bases not matched to a gene. CDR3 sequence reads: CASRSGTGWAGELFF. DNA of the CDR3: TGTGCCAGCAGATCCGGGACAGGGTGGGCCGGGGAGCTGTTTTTT.

This rearrangement joins TRBV3-1 (or the pseudogene TRBV3-2) to TRBJ1-2, with TRBD1 as a possible D gene (5 bases). There are 14 residues in the CDR3. V gave up 0 bases and J gave up 4 bases, with 9 bases separating them. Germline CDR1 reads LGHDT; CDR2 reads YNNKEL (reference sequence). DNA of the CDR3: TGTGCCAGCAGCCAAGAAAGGGGACTCTATGGCTACACCTTC. It codes for CASSQERGLYGYTF.

The J gene is TRBJ2-6, the V gene TRBV6-5; tentatively, D is TRBD2 (6 bases). CDR1 is MNHEY, CDR2 SVGAGI, per germline. The CDR3 extends over 15 amino acids. Trimming took 2 bases from V and 2 from J, leaving 7 bases between them. The CDR3 loop is CASSYRGAGANVLTF. In nucleotides, the CDR3 is TGTGCCAGCAGTTACCGCGGGGCTGGGGCCAACGTCCTGACTTTC.

The genes are TRBV10-3 and TRBJ2-7, with 13 bases that match TRBD2. Germline V gene data show CDR1 as ENHRY and CDR2 as SYGVKD. The CDR3 runs to 14 residues. J was trimmed by 5 bases and V by 10 bases; bases with no gene match: 8. CDR3 sequence (DNA): TGTGCCACCTCTACTAGCGGGAGGGATGACGAGCAGTACTTC. Translated, it gives CATSTSGRDDEQYF.

The chain links TRBV5-1 to TRBJ2-3, with a tentative D call TRBD2 (5 bases). CDR1 SGHRS and CDR2 YFSETQ come from the germline V gene. The CDR3 is 14 amino acids. V gave up 4 bases and J gave up 2 bases, with 11 bases separating them. The CDR3 coding sequence is TGCGCCAGCAGCACCCGGGGAAACACAGATACGCAGTATTTT. Residues: CASSTRGNTDTQYF.